The 29 T cell receptor beta chains presented below share a single source sample, sequenced in a study of T cell changes during pregnancy in multiple sclerosis. Assay: immunoSEQ multiplex PCR; the TCRdb copy retains only in-frame clones and omits some. The top ten clones hold about 1.7% of a sample with about 40,000 clones, approximately 94% of them seen once. The material sequenced was peripheral blood, taken in the third trimester of pregnancy. These receptors came from a female donor with multiple sclerosis, enrolled in a pregnancy study.

V is TRBV18 and J is TRBJ1-2; D is perhaps TRBD1 (5 bases). The germline V gene encodes CDR1 KGHSH and CDR2 LQKENI. The CDR3 spans 12 residues. V was trimmed by 0 bases and J by 12 bases, leaving 11 bases between them. The CDR3 DNA sequence: TGTGCCAGCTCACCACCAAGGGGTGAAAACACCTTC. Translation gives CASSPPRGENTF.

CDR3 coding DNA: TGTGCCAGCAGCCGGACTGTTGGTGGGCGGGAGACCCAGTACTTC. Translation: CASSRTVGGRETQYF. J is TRBJ2-5 and V is TRBV11-2, with D tentatively TRBD2 (5 bases). CDR1 SGHAT and CDR2 FQNNGV come from the germline V gene. This CDR3 is built from 15 residues. V was cut by 5 bases and J by 5 bases, with 18 bases left in between.

This clone was picked up one time. The chain carries TRBV6-6 and TRBJ1-1; 7 bases match TRBD1. Per the germline V gene, CDR1 is MNHNY and CDR2 is SVGAGI (reference sequence). The CDR3 spans 15 residues. The V and J ends lost 0 bases and 2 bases, in that order; junction bases with no gene match: 3. CDR3 in amino acids: CASSYSRQGNTEAFF. The DNA of the CDR3 is TGTGCCAGCAGTTACTCGAGACAGGGTAACACTGAAGCTTTCTTT.

The CDR3 nucleotides read TGTGCCTGTGGGCTAGCCTTCAATGAGCAGTTCTTC. It encodes CACGLAFNEQFF. The V and J genes are TRBV30 and TRBJ2-1; tentative D call: TRBD2 (5 bases). The CDR3 is 12 amino acids. CDR1 GTSNPN and CDR2 SVGIG come from the germline V gene (reference sequence). Trimming pared 6 bases from V and 6 bases from J, leaving 12 bases between.

V gene TRBV5-4 combines with J gene TRBJ2-5; 8 bases line up with TRBD2. CDR1 and CDR2 (germline): SGHNT, YYREEE (reference sequence). This CDR3 contains 14 residues. V lost 0 bases and J lost 2; bases outside the gene matches: 0. The CDR3: CASSLGLAQETQYF. CDR3 bases: TGTGCCAGCAGCTTGGGACTAGCGCAAGAGACCCAGTACTTC.

V usage is TRBV19 and J usage is TRBJ1-2; TRBD1 matches 8 bases. The germline gives CDR1 LNHDA, CDR2 SQIVND (reference sequence). The ends lost 4 bases at V and 8 bases at J; junction bases unmatched: 9. The CDR3 totals 14 residues. This CDR3 is CASSTGQGPLGYTF. As DNA, the CDR3 is TGTGCCAGTAGTACCGGACAGGGCCCCTTGGGCTACACCTTC.

The chain links TRBV30 to TRBJ2-2; D gene unclear. With 3 bases removed from V and 3 bases from J, the gap between germline ends came to 11 bases. This CDR3 is 14 amino acids long. In germline, CDR1 is GTSNPN, CDR2 SVGIG (reference sequence). Here the CDR3 DNA reads TGTGCCTGGAGGTCGGCGGCTTACACCGGGGAGCTGTTTTTT. This codes for CAWRSAAYTGELFF.

This clone was detected only once. The chain carries TRBV18 and TRBJ2-5, with D perhaps matching TRBD1 (5 bases). The CDR3 is 14 amino acids. V shed 6 bases and J shed 4 bases, with 15 bases lying between them. Germline loops: CDR1 KGHSH, CDR2 LQKENI. DNA of the CDR3: TGTGCCAGCTCCCAAATGGCAGGGTTAGAGACCCAGTACTTC. This codes for CASSQMAGLETQYF.

J is TRBJ2-3 and V is TRBV9, with D perhaps matching TRBD2 (6 bases). CDR3 length: 16 amino acids. CDR1 is SGDLS and CDR2 is YYNGEE in the germline V gene. Between the trimmed V and J ends, which lost 3 bases and 1 base, there was a span of 15 bases. The CDR3 DNA follows: TGTGCCAGCAGCGAATTTGGGGGGTTAGGCACAGATACGCAGTATTTT. Its translation is CASSEFGGLGTDTQYF.

The gene calls are TRBV11-1 and TRBJ2-3; D might be TRBD1 (5 bases). The V and J ends lost 2 bases and 7 bases respectively, with 16 bases between them. This CDR3 contains 15 residues. Germline V gene lookup returns CDR1 SGHAT and CDR2 FQDESV (reference sequence). CDR3 in amino acids: CASSLMDTARNTQYF. Written as DNA, the CDR3 is TGTGCCAGCAGCTTAATGGACACGGCGAGGAATACGCAGTATTTT.

This clone appeared once. V gene TRBV6-1 combines with J gene TRBJ2-1, with 7 bases that match TRBD2. Germline CDR1 reads MNHNS; CDR2 reads SASEGT. Losses at the gene ends were 7 bases for V and 1 base for J; bases not matched to a gene: 7. CDR3 length: 15 residues. In DNA, the CDR3 is TGTGCCAGCACCATCGGACTAGAGTCCTACAATGAGCAGTTCTTC. Translation: CASTIGLESYNEQFF.

The chain recombines TRBV5-1 with TRBJ2-5, with 10 bases matching TRBD1. Germline CDR1 and CDR2: SGHRS and YFSETQ. The CDR3 length is 17 residues. V shed 0 bases, J shed 9 bases, and the junction held 14 bases outside the gene matches. This CDR3 is CASSLVKVTGQGSPQYF. As DNA, the CDR3 is TGCGCCAGCAGCTTGGTTAAGGTCACGGGACAGGGGTCGCCCCAGTACTTC.

This sequence joins TRBV7-9 and TRBJ2-1, with TRBD1 matching 8 bases. Unmatched junction bases numbered 7, after V lost 1 base and J lost 8 bases. Per the germline V gene, CDR1 is SEHNR and CDR2 is FQNEAQ (reference sequence). The CDR3 is 15 residues long. The CDR3 region is CASSLVQGAKDEQFF. The CDR3 region has the DNA TGTGCCAGCAGCTTAGTCCAGGGGGCGAAGGATGAGCAGTTCTTC.

The chain combines TRBV7-9 with TRBJ1-2; 7 nucleotides agree with TRBD1. Germline trimming cut 4 bases from V and 4 bases from J; bases unmatched to any gene: 3. This CDR3 region has 13 residues. The germline V gene has CDR1 SEHNR and CDR2 FQNEAQ (reference sequence). CDR3 sequence reads: CASSSQGPYGYTF. The CDR3 DNA follows: TGTGCCAGCAGCTCACAGGGGCCCTATGGCTACACCTTC.

This rearrangement joins TRBV19 to TRBJ1-3; perhaps TRBD1 as D (5 bases). The germline V gene has CDR1 LNHDA and CDR2 SQIVND (reference sequence). The CDR3 contains 15 residues. V gave up 10 bases and J gave up 0 bases, with 16 bases separating them. The CDR3 protein is CATEDPGFSGNTIYF. CDR3 in DNA: TGTGCCACTGAGGACCCAGGGTTCTCTGGAAACACCATATATTTT.

As regards this clone: A junction end diverges from the germline sequence, so it may reflect a read error. The chain couples TRBV5-4 to TRBJ2-1; maybe TRBD1 (7 bases). CDR1 is SGHNT, CDR2 YYREEE, per germline (reference sequence). The CDR3 sequence is 11 residues long. The CDR3: CASSLGRGQLF. CDR3 sequence (DNA): TGTGCCAGCAGCTTGGGGAGGGGGCAACTCTTC. The entire variable domain, with the rest obtained from reference TRBV5-4 and TRBJ2-1, is as follows: ETGVTQSPTHLIKTRGQQVTLRCSSQSGHNTVSWYQQALGQGPQFIFQYYREEENGRGNFPPRFSGLQFPNYSSELNVNALELDDSALYLCASSLGRGQLFGPGTRLTVL.

The chain employs TRBV18 and TRBJ2-6, with D perhaps matching TRBD2 (5 bases). The CDR3 has 17 amino acids. V was pared by 3 bases and J by 0 bases, with 12 bases between. Germline V CDR1 and CDR2: KGHSH, LQKENI. The CDR3 here is CASSPPGIVSGANVLTF. CDR3 in DNA: TGTGCCAGCTCACCTCCGGGAATCGTCTCTGGGGCCAACGTCCTGACTTTC.

The chain carries TRBV6-5 and TRBJ2-1, with TRBD2 identical over 10 bases. This CDR3 region has 15 residues. Germline CDR1 is MNHEY and CDR2 is SVGAGI. V dropped 4 bases and J dropped 7; count of bases not matched to a gene: 7. DNA of the CDR3: TGTGCCAGCAGTTCCGCTAGCGGGAGACGAAATGAGCAGTTCTTC. It translates to CASSSASGRRNEQFF.

The CDR3 DNA follows: TGTGCCTGGAGTGAAGGACAGTCCTACGAGCAGTACTTC. Amino acid sequence: CAWSEGQSYEQYF. The chain couples TRBV30 to TRBJ2-7, with a weak D call TRBD1 (6 bases). V lost 1 base and J 1 base, leaving 8 bases between the germline ends. The CDR3 length is 13 residues. Looked up from germline, CDR1 is GTSNPN and CDR2 is SVGIG (reference sequence).

This rearrangement joins TRBV11-3 to TRBJ1-3, with D perhaps matching TRBD1 (5 bases). Germline CDR1 and CDR2: SGHNT and YENEEA. The CDR3 runs 16 residues. Trimming shortened V by 2 bases and J by 0 bases, and 11 bases separated the two germline ends. The CDR3 sequence is CASSLWGDHSGNTIYF. The CDR3 DNA follows: TGTGCCAGCAGCTTATGGGGGGACCACTCTGGAAACACCATATATTTT.

The gene calls are TRBV6-5 and TRBJ1-2; possible D gene TRBD1, 5 bases. Germline V gives CDR1 MNHEY, CDR2 SVGAGI. The CDR3 length is 12 residues. Trimming pared 2 bases from V and 9 bases from J, leaving 10 bases between. The CDR3: CASSYGQGSYTF. CDR3 in DNA: TGTGCCAGCAGTTACGGTCAGGGCAGCTACACCTTC.

The chain carries TRBV15 and TRBJ1-3; possible D gene TRBD1, 6 bases. Germline assignment: CDR1 LNHNV and CDR2 YYDKDF (reference sequence). V was pared by 1 base and J by 8 bases, with 18 bases between. The CDR3 runs 16 residues. CDR3 sequence: CATSRGTGGGLDTIYF. CDR3 DNA sequence: TGTGCCACCAGCAGAGGGACCGGGGGGGGCTTGGACACCATATATTTT.

The rearrangement joins TRBV7-2 to TRBJ1-4, with a weak D call TRBD1 (5 bases). V was clipped by 4 bases and J by 4 bases, with 16 bases between them. CDR1 SGHTA and CDR2 FQGNSA come from the germline V gene. The CDR3 totals 16 residues. For the CDR3, the DNA is TGTGCCAGCAGCTCAACCAGGGCAGGAAATAATGAAAAACTGTTTTTT. This codes for CASSSTRAGNNEKLFF.

V usage is TRBV9 and J usage is TRBJ2-1; TRBD2 is a possible D gene (5 bases). Germline CDR1 SGDLS, CDR2 YYNGEE. Trimming left V 1 base short and J 2 bases short, with 13 bases between. The CDR3 has 16 amino acids. CDR3 region: CASSVRLAGAYNEQFF. CDR3 DNA: TGTGCCAGCAGCGTACGGCTGGCCGGGGCCTACAATGAGCAGTTCTTC.

The chain combines TRBV2 with TRBJ2-1, with TRBD1 as a possible D gene (6 bases). Trimming took off 3 bases at V and 2 bases at J, with 11 bases between the two ends. The CDR3 sequence is 15 residues long. Germline assignment: CDR1 SNHLY and CDR2 FYNNEI. CDR3 sequence (DNA): TGTGCCAGCAGTGAGGACAGTCCTACCTACAATGAGCAGTTCTTC. Protein product: CASSEDSPTYNEQFF.

This chain links TRBV5-1 with TRBJ1-3; D unresolved. Germline CDR1 and CDR2: SGHRS and YFSETQ. The CDR3 extends over 14 amino acids. V lost 4 bases to trimming and J lost 7 bases, with 15 bases between them. In DNA, the CDR3 is TGCGCCAGCAGCGGCGGGTCTGGCAAGAACACCATATATTTT. Translated, it gives CASSGGSGKNTIYF.

The genes are TRBV18 and TRBJ1-2; D gene uncertain. Germline V CDR1 and CDR2: KGHSH, LQKENI. The germline V and J ends were trimmed by 3 bases and 0 bases, with 8 bases remaining between them. The CDR3 extends over 14 amino acids. The CDR3: CASSPEIANYGYTF. The DNA of the CDR3 is TGTGCCAGCTCACCTGAGATAGCTAACTATGGCTACACCTTC.

The chain employs TRBV6-5 and TRBJ2-7; TRBD1 agrees at 8 bases. Germline V CDR1 and CDR2: MNHEY, SVGAGI. The CDR3 runs to 13 residues. V was pared by 8 bases and J by 2 bases, with 5 bases of the junction left unmatched. CDR3 coding DNA: TGTGCCAGCTTAGGACAGGGTACCTACGAGCAGTACTTC. Translating it yields CASLGQGTYEQYF.

The chain couples TRBV14 to TRBJ2-5; TRBD2 agrees at 11 bases. The junction had 8 bases not matched to a gene; V was cut back by 0 bases and J by 5 bases. The V gene's germline CDR1 is SGHDN and CDR2 FVKESK. There are 17 residues in the CDR3. The CDR3 nucleotides are TGTGCCAGCAGCCAAGAAGTAGCGGGAGGGCCTTTTGAGACCCAGTACTTC. As protein: CASSQEVAGGPFETQYF.